The TCR beta chain described here comes from a study of T cells in tuberculosis. Study context: A South African cohort included IGRA-negative adolescents, latently infected IGRA-positive adolescents and adults with active tuberculosis. Within 7 days of starting treatment, or before, PBMC were stored.

The germline gives CDR1 MNHEY, CDR2 SVGAGI. The junction had 10 bases not matched to a gene; V was cut back by 7 bases and J by 4 bases. This CDR3 is 15 amino acids long. Time point: new active TB diagnosis, blood taken before or within 7 days of starting treatment. Each patient had positive sputum smear microscopy and/or positive culture. Some clones are missing from TCRdb's copy, which holds only in-frame ones; the method was immunoSEQ multiplex PCR. The sample includes 22,000 or so clones, approximately 86% of them seen just once. This specimen consisted of PBMCs, obtained at tuberculosis diagnosis. This chain links TRBV6-5 with TRBJ1-2; TRBD1 matches 9 bases. The sequence derives from an adult with tuberculosis. DNA of the CDR3: TGTGCCAGCACCCCTGGGGGGACAGGGACCTATGGCTACACCTTC. Translating it yields CASTPGGTGTYGYTF.